One sample yielded the 14 T cell receptor beta chains listed below, sequenced in a study of blood T cell repertoires in COVID-19. Produced via immunoSEQ multiplex PCR; TCRdb's table is partial and in-frame only. This table holds 100,000 to 150,000 clones, about 89% found once. The specimen sequenced was peripheral blood. Receptors were obtained from a man in his 60s with COVID-19, enrolled during active disease.

The genes are TRBV2 and TRBJ2-1; a weak D match, TRBD1 (6 bases). Trimming cost V 5 bases and J 10 bases, with 21 bases left between them. There are 15 residues in the CDR3. Germline V lookup: CDR1 SNHLY, CDR2 FYNNEI. DNA for the CDR3: TGTGCCAGCAGTTCCTCGAGACAGACAGGATTGGAGCAGTTCTTC. Protein sequence: CASSSSRQTGLEQFF.

The chain couples TRBV28 to TRBJ2-7; D is uncertain. The CDR3 contains 12 residues. V was cut by 8 bases and J by 0 bases, with 8 bases left in between. Germline CDR1 MDHEN, CDR2 SYDVKM. The CDR3 reads CASASTSYEQYF. The CDR3 DNA sequence: TGTGCCAGCGCCTCTACCTCCTACGAGCAGTACTTC.

The chain combines TRBV11-3 with TRBJ2-7; TRBD1 aligns across 7 bases. This CDR3 spans 13 amino acids. Trimming took 2 bases from V and 7 from J; bases not matched to a gene: 5. Germline V gene sequence: CDR1 SGHNT, CDR2 YENEEA. The CDR3 reads CASSLYQGDEQYF. The CDR3 region has the DNA TGTGCCAGCAGCTTATATCAGGGGGATGAGCAGTACTTC.

This rearrangement joins TRBV7-9 to TRBJ2-2; 9 nucleotides line up with TRBD2. CDR1 is SEHNR, CDR2 FQNEAQ, per germline (reference sequence). The length of the CDR3 is 17 residues. V lost 0 bases and J lost 4; bases outside the gene matches: 6. CDR3: CASSLASGGPSTGELFF. The DNA of the CDR3 is TGTGCCAGCAGCTTAGCAAGCGGGGGGCCAAGCACCGGGGAGCTGTTTTTT. The whole variable domain, filled in from reference TRBV7-9 and TRBJ2-2, reads DTGVSQNPRHKITKRGQNVTFRCDPISEHNRLYWYRQTLGQGPEFLTYFQNEAQLEKSRLLSDRFSAERPKGSFSTLEIQRTEQGDSAMYLCASSLASGGPSTGELFFGEGSRLTVL.

The gene calls are TRBV9 and TRBJ2-1; TRBD2 matches 10 bases. CDR1 and CDR2 from the germline V gene are SGDLS and YYNGEE. J was trimmed by 4 bases and V by 4 bases; bases with no gene match: 11. This CDR3 is built from 17 residues. The CDR3 is CASSSQGSGGAYNEQFF. The DNA of the CDR3 is TGTGCCAGCAGCTCCCAGGGAAGCGGGGGGGCTTACAATGAGCAGTTCTTC. The full variable domain, its missing parts supplied by reference TRBV9 and TRBJ2-1, is DSGVTQTPKHLITATGQRVTLRCSPRSGDLSVYWYQQSLDQGLQFLIQYYNGEERAKGNILERFSAQQFPDLHSELNLSSLELGDSALYFCASSSQGSGGAYNEQFFGPGTRLTVL.

The chain uses TRBV7-6 and TRBJ1-1; 11 bases align to TRBD1. Germline lookup yields CDR1 SGHVS and CDR2 FNYEAQ. J lost 6 bases, V lost 5 bases, and 8 bases had no gene match. This CDR3 has 15 amino acids. The chain's CDR3 is CASSPGQGAYAEAFF. CDR3 coding DNA: TGTGCCAGCAGCCCCGGACAGGGGGCTTATGCTGAAGCTTTCTTT. Drawing the rest from reference TRBV7-6 and TRBJ1-1, the complete variable domain is GAGVSQSPRYKVTKRGQDVALRCDPISGHVSLYWYRQALGQGPEFLTYFNYEAQQDKSGLPNDRFSAERPEGSISTLTIQRTEQRDSAMYRCASSPGQGAYAEAFFGQGTRLTVV.

V and J are TRBV5-1 and TRBJ1-4, with TRBD1 matching over 10 bases. In germline, CDR1 is SGHRS, CDR2 YFSETQ. V dropped 4 bases and J dropped 5; count of bases not matched to a gene: 8. The CDR3 runs 16 residues. This CDR3 reads CASSRQGAPGNEKLFF. In nucleotides, the CDR3 is TGCGCCAGCAGCCGACAGGGGGCGCCCGGGAATGAAAAACTGTTTTTT. Using reference TRBV5-1 and TRBJ1-4 for the parts outside the CDR3, the full variable domain is KAGVTQTPRYLIKTRGQQVTLSCSPISGHRSVSWYQQTPGQGLQFLFEYFSETQRNKGNFPGRFSGRQFSNSRSEMNVSTLELGDSALYLCASSRQGAPGNEKLFFGSGTQLSVL.

The chain joins TRBV7-2 to TRBJ2-5; D remains ambiguous. The CDR3 runs to 13 residues. The germline V gene has CDR1 SGHTA and CDR2 FQGNSA. V was clipped by 5 bases and J by 2 bases, with 9 bases between them. CDR3 residues: CASSVRGQETQYF. In DNA form, the CDR3 reads TGTGCCAGCAGCGTCCGAGGACAAGAGACCCAGTACTTC.

The V call is TRBV23-1, the J call TRBJ1-5; 8 nucleotides line up with TRBD1. TRBV23-1 is placed among ORFs of uncertain function. Trimming took 4 bases from V and 0 from J; bases not matched to a gene: 11. There are 18 residues in the CDR3. The chain's CDR3 is CASSRSGRGPYSNQPQHF. CDR3 DNA sequence: TGCGCCAGCAGTCGAAGTGGCAGGGGGCCTTATAGCAATCAGCCCCAGCATTTT.

The V and J genes are TRBV7-6 and TRBJ2-2; 10 bases are shared with TRBD1. Germline CDR1 SGHVS, CDR2 FNYEAQ. After removal of 5 bases from V and 7 bases from J, the junction contained 7 bases not matched to a gene. There are 15 residues in the CDR3. CDR3 nucleotides: TGTGCCAGCAGCCGGGGACAGGGGTTGAGCGGGGAGCTGTTTTTT. Its protein product is CASSRGQGLSGELFF.

This clone was observed once. The chain carries TRBV6-5 and TRBJ2-7; D unclear. CDR1 and CDR2 from the germline V gene are MNHEY and SVGAGI. This CDR3 region has 14 residues. V lost 2 bases, J lost 2 bases, and 10 bases lay in between. CDR3 residues: CASSYTAKTYEQYF. DNA for the CDR3: TGTGCCAGCAGTTACACCGCTAAAACCTACGAGCAGTACTTC.

The V and J genes are TRBV10-3 and TRBJ2-5; D not resolved. Trimming took off 3 bases at V and 5 bases at J, with 7 bases between the two ends. Germline CDR1 ENHRY, CDR2 SYGVKD. This CDR3 is 12 amino acids long. In DNA form, the CDR3 reads TGTGCCATCAGTGAAGAGGTCGAGACCCAGTACTTC. This gives the protein CAISEEVETQYF.

The chain carries TRBV18 and TRBJ2-7; possibly TRBD1 for D (6 bases). Trimming removed 3 bases from V and 12 bases from J, with 15 bases in between. Per germline, CDR1 KGHSH and CDR2 LQKENI. The CDR3 has 12 residues. CDR3 loop: CASSPPQGFAYF. The CDR3 bases are TGTGCCAGCTCACCTCCACAGGGTTTCGCGTACTTC. Filled out from reference TRBV18 and TRBJ2-7, the complete variable domain reads NAGVMQNPRHLVRRRGQEARLRCSPMKGHSHVYWYRQLPEEGLKFMVYLQKENIIDESGMPKERFSAEFPKEGPSILRIQQVVRGDSAAYFCASSPPQGFAYFGPGTRLTVT.

The chain has TRBV27 and TRBJ1-4, with 7 positions matching TRBD1. Germline V gene lookup returns CDR1 MNHEY and CDR2 SMNVEV (reference sequence). Trimming took 6 bases from V and 0 from J; bases not matched to a gene: 13. The CDR3 is made up of 18 amino acids. The CDR3 DNA reads as TGTGCCAGCAGACCCGGACAGGCCATCTCAGCAACTAATGAAAAACTGTTTTTT. Protein product: CASRPGQAISATNEKLFF.